The 5 T cell receptor beta chains in this list originate from one sample, sequenced in a study of blood T cell repertoires in COVID-19 (dated by TCRdb to 2018 to 2020). The method was the immunoSEQ multiplex PCR assay. TCRdb took over this immuneACCESS table, retaining in-frame rearrangements with V and J assigned. Such tables are incomplete; in checked studies, under half of the missing clones stem from an unresolved V gene, and the remainder is unexplained. This sample comprises some 460,000 clones, roughly 91% of them detected only once. Of the sample, 4.3% falls within the top ten clones. Sequenced: peripheral blood. These receptors all stem from a young woman with acute or convalescent COVID-19.

This chain links TRBV5-6 with TRBJ2-6; D is unresolved. This CDR3 has 16 residues. V lost 2 bases to trimming and J lost 3 bases, with 12 bases between them. Germline V gene lookup returns CDR1 SGHDT and CDR2 YYEEEE. In DNA form, the CDR3 reads TGTGCCAGCAGCTTCGGCAGGTCGGTTGGGGCCAACGTCCTGACTTTC. It specifies CASSFGRSVGANVLTF. The entire variable domain, with the rest obtained from reference TRBV5-6 and TRBJ2-6, is as follows: DAGVTQSPTHLIKTRGQQVTLRCSPKSGHDTVSWYQQALGQGPQFIFQYYEEEERQRGNFPDRFSGHQFPNYSSELNVNALLLGDSALYLCASSFGRSVGANVLTFGAGSRLTVL.

The genes are TRBV28 and TRBJ2-1; 8 nucleotides match TRBD1. Germline V lookup: CDR1 MDHEN, CDR2 SYDVKM. The CDR3 has 14 amino acids. Germline trimming cut 8 bases from V and 7 bases from J; bases unmatched to any gene: 10. The CDR3 loop reads CASVDQGARNEQFF. DNA for the CDR3: TGTGCCAGCGTGGACCAGGGGGCGCGTAATGAGCAGTTCTTC.

V gene TRBV3-1 (or the pseudogene TRBV3-2) combines with J gene TRBJ1-2; 10 positions match TRBD1. J was trimmed by 3 bases and V by 5 bases; bases with no gene match: 6. In germline, CDR1 is LGHDT, CDR2 YNNKEL (reference sequence). The CDR3 runs to 15 residues. The CDR3 DNA sequence: TGTGCCAGCAGCACACGGACAGGGGGGGACTATGGCTACACCTTC. This encodes CASSTRTGGDYGYTF.

The CDR3 spells CASSQQRTVMNTEAFF. CDR3 coding DNA: TGTGCCAGCAGCCAACAGCGGACGGTTATGAACACTGAAGCTTTCTTT. This chain uses TRBV3-1 (or the pseudogene TRBV3-2) with TRBJ1-1; no firm D call. CDR1 is LGHDT, CDR2 YNNKEL, per germline (reference sequence). The CDR3 contains 16 residues. V shed 2 bases and J shed 0 bases, with 13 bases lying between them.

The gene calls are TRBV2 and TRBJ2-5; perhaps TRBD1 as D (6 bases). V lost 8 bases and J lost 5, with 15 bases in between. Germline V gene data show CDR1 as SNHLY and CDR2 as FYNNEI. CDR3 length: 13 amino acids. For the CDR3, the DNA is TGTGCCAGCCTGGGAGACAGGAGGGAGACCCAGTACTTC. It translates to CASLGDRRETQYF.